A single sample gave rise to the 24 T cell receptor beta chains below, sequenced in a study of human T cells and chemical hapten exposure. TCRdb re-derived calls from the RACE reads in MiXCR, one entry per CDR3 protein. The sample has 30,000 to 40,000 distinct CDR3 sequences; more than 10% are singletons. Regarding time point: pre-sensitization, week 0. Treatment of the sample: therapeutic diphenylcyclopropenone sensitization with weekly scalp DPC. It was unfractionated whole blood from which total RNA was extracted. Sequencing used whole blood, obtained in connection with sensitization to the hapten diphenylcyclopropenone (DPC). The receptors here all came from a woman in her forties with alopecia areata. Some clones in this sample may be carry-over from other donors' samples.

To note about this clonotype: This may be a read error, as it is one base from a much larger clone. The chain recombines TRBV4-3 with TRBJ1-6, with TRBD1 matching 8 bases. This CDR3 contains 14 residues. CDR1 and CDR2 from the germline V gene are LGHNA and YSLEER. The V gene end was trimmed by 3 bases and the J gene end by 12 bases; junction bases not matched to a gene: 7. This CDR3 reads CASSHPRGQLPLHF. The CDR3 region has the DNA TGCGCCAGCAGCCACCCCAGGGGGCAATTACCCCTCCACTTT.

This chain joins TRBV28 and TRBJ1-2, with D tentatively TRBD1 (6 bases). Germline CDR1 is MDHEN and CDR2 is SYDVKM. The CDR3 covers 14 residues. V lost 6 bases, J lost 4 bases, and 15 bases lay in between. The CDR3 spells CASSETGSLYGYTF. In nucleotides, the CDR3 is TGTGCCAGCAGCGAAACAGGGTCACTCTATGGCTACACCTTC.

This clonotype has ten or more counts. V usage is TRBV7-2 and J usage is TRBJ2-7, with D unclear. V lost 2 bases and J 1 base, leaving 3 bases between the germline ends. Germline CDR1 SGHTA, CDR2 FQGNSA. There are 12 residues in the CDR3. CDR3 residues: CASSLRSYEQYF. As DNA, the CDR3 is TGTGCCAGCAGCTTACGATCCTACGAGCAGTACTTC.

The chain joins TRBV11-2 to TRBJ2-5, with TRBD2 matching over 9 bases. V dropped 1 base and J dropped 2; count of bases not matched to a gene: 14. Germline loops: CDR1 SGHAT, CDR2 FQNNGV. CDR3 size: 19 residues. The CDR3 DNA reads as TGTGCCAGCAGCTTAGCCCCCCCGCGGGGGGGCAGGGGGCAAGAGACCCAGTACTTC. It encodes CASSLAPPRGGRGQETQYF.

This clonotype was detected ten times or more. The rearrangement uses TRBV5-1 and TRBJ2-3; D tentatively reads TRBD1 or TRBD2 (5 bases each). This CDR3 comprises 14 residues. V lost 4 bases and J 1 base, leaving 10 bases between the germline ends. Per germline, CDR1 SGHRS and CDR2 YFSETQ. In DNA form, the CDR3 reads TGCGCCAGCAGCCGGGACCACGGCACAGATACGCAGTATTTT. Amino acid sequence: CASSRDHGTDTQYF.

The chain links TRBV29-1 to TRBJ2-7; D perhaps matches TRBD1 (6 bases). V lost 4 bases, J lost 5 bases, and 12 bases lay in between. This CDR3 has 12 residues. Per the germline V gene, CDR1 is SQVTM and CDR2 is ANQGSEA. This chain's CDR3 is CSVVSRGNEQYF. DNA for the CDR3: TGCAGCGTTGTAAGTAGGGGGAACGAGCAGTACTTC.

The J gene is TRBJ2-1, the V gene TRBV10-3; tentatively, D is TRBD2 (6 bases). CDR1 and CDR2 from the germline V gene are ENHRY and SYGVKD. This CDR3 is 12 amino acids long. Trimming shortened V by 8 bases and J by 5 bases, and 10 bases separated the two germline ends. The CDR3 loop is CAIEAGHNEQFF. In DNA, the CDR3 is TGTGCCATCGAGGCGGGACACAATGAGCAGTTCTTC.

The chain recombines TRBV28 with TRBJ1-5; D gene uncertain. V was clipped by 5 bases and J by 4 bases, with 6 bases between them. Germline CDR1 reads MDHEN; CDR2 reads SYDVKM. The length of the CDR3 is 12 residues. The CDR3 DNA is TGTGCCAGCAGTCCCCGTAATCAGCCCCAGCATTTT. Protein product: CASSPRNQPQHF.

This clonotype was observed many times. This sequence joins TRBV6-5 and TRBJ2-4; 10 bases line up with TRBD2. This CDR3 contains 16 residues. Germline V gene sequence: CDR1 MNHEY, CDR2 SVGAGI. V lost 5 bases and J lost 5; bases outside the gene matches: 9. Here the CDR3 reads CASSHPSGSVENIQYF. For the CDR3, the DNA is TGTGCCAGCAGTCACCCTAGCGGGAGCGTCGAAAACATTCAGTACTTC.

This clonotype was picked up many times. V gene TRBV7-9 combines with J gene TRBJ2-2, with 10 bases fitting TRBD1. CDR3 length equals 16 residues. J gave up 3 bases and V 5 bases, and 6 bases lay outside the gene matches. Germline loops: CDR1 SEHNR, CDR2 FQNEAQ (reference sequence). DNA of the CDR3: TGTGCCAGCAGCCATCCCGGGACAGGGGACACCGGGGAGCTGTTTTTT. Translation gives CASSHPGTGDTGELFF. Looking up the rest from reference TRBV7-9 and TRBJ2-2 gives the full variable domain: DTGVSQNPRHKITKRGQNVTFRCDPISEHNRLYWYRQTLGQGPEFLTYFQNEAQLEKSRLLSDRFSAERPKGSFSTLEIQRTEQGDSAMYLCASSHPGTGDTGELFFGEGSRLTVL.

This clonotype was found many times. CDR3 bases: TGTGCCAGCAGTGAGGGACAGGCCAGGTTGGGAAGCGGCACCGGGGAGCTGTTTTTT. Translating it yields CASSEGQARLGSGTGELFF. The gene calls are TRBV27 and TRBJ2-2; 8 bases line up with TRBD1. The CDR3 is made up of 19 amino acids. The V gene's germline CDR1 is MNHEY and CDR2 SMNVEV (reference sequence). Germline trimming cut 5 bases from V and 4 bases from J; bases unmatched to any gene: 18.

The rearrangement uses TRBV2 and TRBJ1-2; 8 bases align to TRBD1. The CDR3 has 14 residues. CDR1 and CDR2 (germline): SNHLY, FYNNEI. The ends lost 6 bases at V and 6 bases at J; junction bases unmatched: 9. CDR3 loop: CASRGLLTGDGYTF. For the CDR3, the DNA is TGTGCCAGCAGGGGTTTACTGACAGGGGATGGCTACACCTTC.

In its sample, this clonotype was seen many times. The rearrangement joins TRBV12-3 or TRBV12-4 to TRBJ2-7; perhaps TRBD1 as D (8 bases). The CDR3 is 17 amino acids. V was pared by 5 bases and J by 3 bases, with 23 bases between. The CDR3 region is CASSTRAGQAKFYEQYF. CDR3 coding DNA: TGTGCCAGCAGTACACGAGCGGGACAGGCAAAGTTCTACGAGCAGTACTTC.

This clonotype occurred many times. The chain is built from TRBV27 and TRBJ1-1; tentative D call: TRBD1 (5 bases). Germline CDR1 MNHEY, CDR2 SMNVEV (reference sequence). The CDR3 extends over 13 amino acids. Trimming took 7 bases from V and 2 from J, leaving 11 bases between them. CDR3 loop: CASKAGRNTEAFF. The CDR3 nucleotides read TGTGCCAGCAAGGCAGGGCGAAACACTGAAGCTTTCTTT.

In the case of this clonotype: With a much larger clone just one base away, this may be a read error. This chain joins TRBV29-1 and TRBJ2-3; TRBD1 matches 7 bases. Germline V CDR1 and CDR2: SQVTM, ANQGSEA. CDR3 size: 15 residues. V shed 4 bases and J 0 bases; nucleotides not matched to a gene: 7. The CDR3 protein is CSVADRSPSTDTQYF. CDR3 coding DNA: TGCAGCGTTGCGGACAGGAGCCCTAGCACAGATACGCAGTATTTT.

The rearrangement uses TRBV6-2 or TRBV6-3 and TRBJ2-1, with a tentative D call TRBD1 (7 bases). V gave up 0 bases and J gave up 12 bases, with 18 bases separating them. Germline assignment: CDR1 MNHEY and CDR2 SVGEGT. The CDR3 covers 15 residues. Written as DNA, the CDR3 is TGTGCCAGCAGTTACTCAGATCAGGGGGGCCGTGGGCAGTTCTTC. Translating gives CASSYSDQGGRGQFF.

This clonotype was observed at least ten times. This sequence joins TRBV7-3 and TRBJ2-1; 10 bases fit TRBD1. Trimming took 2 bases from V and 7 from J; bases not matched to a gene: 8. The CDR3 spans 16 residues. Per the germline V gene, CDR1 is SGHTA and CDR2 is FQGTGA. Here the CDR3 reads CASSLVTGGAKNEQFF. The CDR3 coding sequence is TGTGCCAGCAGCTTAGTGACAGGGGGCGCAAAGAATGAGCAGTTCTTC.

This clonotype occurred a few times. CDR3 amino acids: CASSLSTAPNEKLFF. The CDR3 nucleotides are TGTGCCAGCAGCTTGTCGACAGCACCTAATGAAAAACTGTTTTTT. The V and J genes are TRBV5-6 and TRBJ1-4, with TRBD1 as a possible D gene (5 bases). Trimming took off 1 base at V and 3 bases at J, with 10 bases between the two ends. Germline assignment: CDR1 SGHDT and CDR2 YYEEEE. The CDR3 is 15 amino acids.

This clonotype occurred many times. The genes are TRBV5-3 and TRBJ2-1, with D perhaps matching TRBD1 (6 bases). TRBV5-3 is an ORF, with its function uncertain. This CDR3 contains 17 residues. V was trimmed by 4 bases and J by 0 bases, leaving 17 bases between them. The chain's CDR3 is CARSGDIGGRSYNEQFF. The CDR3 DNA reads TGTGCCAGAAGCGGGGATATTGGGGGCCGCTCCTACAATGAGCAGTTCTTC.

This clonotype was observed a few times. The CDR3 here is CASSFRGGRSYEQYF. CDR3 nucleotides: TGTGCCAGCAGTTTTCGGGGGGGTCGCTCCTACGAGCAGTACTTC. The rearrangement links TRBV28 to TRBJ2-7, with 8 bases that match TRBD2. Trimming took 3 bases from V and 0 from J; bases not matched to a gene: 4. The CDR3 totals 15 residues. Germline V gene sequence: CDR1 MDHEN, CDR2 SYDVKM.

This clonotype came up many times. This chain links TRBV15 with TRBJ1-5; 8 nucleotides match TRBD1. CDR3 size: 15 residues. Trimming took 3 bases from V and 5 from J; bases not matched to a gene: 6. CDR1 and CDR2 (germline): LNHNV, YYDKDF (reference sequence). The CDR3 region is CATSSFGQGDQPQHF. CDR3 nucleotide sequence: TGTGCCACCAGCAGTTTCGGACAGGGAGATCAGCCCCAGCATTTT.

In this sample, this clonotype turned up many times. The V call is TRBV5-1, the J call TRBJ1-2; D gene unclear. This CDR3 has 13 residues. V lost 0 bases to trimming and J lost 8 bases, with 11 bases between them. Germline loops: CDR1 SGHRS, CDR2 YFSETQ. CDR3 bases: TGCGCCAGCAGCTTGGATCGTTCGGGGGGCTACACCTTC. This gives the protein CASSLDRSGGYTF.

This clonotype was seen a handful of times. The chain couples TRBV29-1 to TRBJ2-3; the D gene is possibly TRBD1 (6 bases). The germline V and J ends were trimmed by 4 bases and 1 base, with 6 bases remaining between them. The V gene's germline CDR1 is SQVTM and CDR2 ANQGSEA. CDR3 length equals 12 residues. The CDR3 spells CSVGQGTDTQYF. The CDR3 nucleotides read TGCAGCGTTGGACAGGGCACAGATACGCAGTATTTT.

This clonotype was seen a few times. The rearrangement links TRBV29-1 to TRBJ2-7; D gene ambiguous. This CDR3 region has 11 residues. Germline V gene sequence: CDR1 SQVTM, CDR2 ANQGSEA. The germline V and J ends were trimmed by 7 bases and 7 bases, with 14 bases remaining between them. For the CDR3, the DNA is TGCAGCGCCGACCTGGATGGGGAGCAGTACTTC. It specifies CSADLDGEQYF.